The 25 T cell receptor beta chains given below trace back to one sample, sequenced in a study of OX40 agonist ivuxolimab in advanced cancers. Here immunoSEQ multiplex PCR was the method, and the copy in TCRdb shows in-frame clones only, minus some. The repertoire holds about 110,000 clones, approximately 89% seen once, with less than 0.3% in the top ten. Source: CD4+ or CD8+ T cells sorted from blood, taken in a trial of the OX40 agonist ivuxolimab. Receptors originate from an adult with an advanced solid tumor such as melanoma, head and neck, liver or kidney cancer.

The chain carries TRBV28 and TRBJ2-6, with a tentative D call TRBD1 (5 bases). This CDR3 is 15 amino acids long. Germline loops: CDR1 MDHEN, CDR2 SYDVKM. The germline V and J ends were trimmed by 3 bases and 0 bases, with 6 bases remaining between them. The CDR3 is CASSFTGSGANVLTF. CDR3 bases: TGTGCCAGCAGTTTTACAGGCTCTGGGGCCAACGTCCTGACTTTC. The whole variable domain, filled in from reference TRBV28 and TRBJ2-6, reads DVKVTQSSRYLVKRTGEKVFLECVQDMDHENMFWYRQDPGLGLRLIYFSYDVKMKEKGDIPEGYSVSREKKERFSLILESASTNQTSMYLCASSFTGSGANVLTFGAGSRLTVL.

This chain connects TRBV11-2 to TRBJ2-7; D may be TRBD1 (6 bases). Germline V gives CDR1 SGHAT, CDR2 FQNNGV. This CDR3 is 14 amino acids long. V lost 5 bases, J lost 4 bases, and 15 bases lay in between. The CDR3 sequence is CASSRPGVAYEQYF. CDR3 DNA sequence: TGTGCCAGCAGCCGTCCAGGGGTCGCTTACGAGCAGTACTTC.

This chain joins TRBV5-4 and TRBJ2-7; the match to TRBD2 covers 8 bases. This CDR3 is 15 amino acids long. Germline CDR1 and CDR2: SGHNT and YYREEE (reference sequence). V lost 3 bases to trimming and J lost 2 bases; unmatched junction nucleotides: 7. The CDR3 DNA reads TGTGCCAGCAGCTCCCGTGGGCGGGGGGCCTACGAGCAGTACTTC. Translation: CASSSRGRGAYEQYF.

The chain employs TRBV7-9 and TRBJ1-1; TRBD1 might be the D (6 bases). CDR3 length: 15 amino acids. V shed 2 bases and J shed 1 base, with 11 bases lying between them. The germline V gene has CDR1 SEHNR and CDR2 FQNEAQ (reference sequence). The CDR3 sequence is CASSLRADRNTEAFF. DNA of the CDR3: TGTGCCAGCAGCTTACGTGCGGACAGGAACACTGAAGCTTTCTTT.

This chain uses TRBV5-4 with TRBJ2-5; possibly TRBD2 for D (6 bases). CDR3 length: 14 residues. V lost 0 bases and J 2 bases, leaving 8 bases between the germline ends. Germline values: CDR1 SGHNT, CDR2 YYREEE (reference sequence). CDR3 residues: CASSLVGTQETQYF. CDR3 bases: TGTGCCAGCAGCTTGGTTGGGACTCAAGAGACCCAGTACTTC.

This chain uses TRBV19 with TRBJ2-4, with 10 bases fitting TRBD1. Trimming cost V 4 bases and J 4 bases; bases outside gene matches: 4. The CDR3 has 15 amino acids. Germline-derived CDR1 and CDR2 are LNHDA and SQIVND (reference sequence). CDR3 coding DNA: TGTGCCAGTAGTACCCTGGGACAGGGGAAAAACATTCAGTACTTC. Translated: CASSTLGQGKNIQYF.

V usage is TRBV6-5 and J usage is TRBJ2-5; TRBD2 might be the D (5 bases). V was pared by 7 bases and J by 0 bases, with 9 bases between. Germline-derived CDR1 and CDR2 are MNHEY and SVGAGI. The CDR3 is 13 amino acids. CDR3 in DNA: TGTGCCAGCACGGCGGGCTACCAAGAGACCCAGTACTTC. It translates to CASTAGYQETQYF.

V and J are TRBV27 and TRBJ2-5; D may be TRBD1 (6 bases). Between the trimmed V and J ends, which lost 4 bases and 2 bases, there was a span of 11 bases. CDR3 length: 14 amino acids. Germline V gives CDR1 MNHEY, CDR2 SMNVEV (reference sequence). In DNA, the CDR3 is TGTGCCAGCAGTTCTACAGGGTTACAAGAGACCCAGTACTTC. Its translation is CASSSTGLQETQYF.

The genes are TRBV2 and TRBJ2-7, with TRBD2 matching 12 bases. With 6 bases clipped from V and 1 base from J, the junction kept 4 bases outside the gene matches. The germline gives CDR1 SNHLY, CDR2 FYNNEI. The CDR3 length is 15 residues. As DNA, the CDR3 is TGTGCCAGCAGGCAACTAGCGGGGGGATCCTACGAGCAGTACTTC. Its translation: CASRQLAGGSYEQYF.

The chain couples TRBV5-1 to TRBJ2-3; D is undetermined. Germline V lookup: CDR1 SGHRS, CDR2 YFSETQ. The CDR3 totals 12 residues. The V end was cut by 7 bases, the J end by 2 bases, with 8 bases between. The chain's CDR3 is CASSTNTDTQYF. CDR3 DNA: TGCGCCAGCTCCACTAACACAGATACGCAGTATTTT.

On this clone itself: This sample includes further DNA sequences coding for the same CDR3. The chain's CDR3 is CASSPGRENTEAFF. The CDR3 nucleotides read TGTGCCAGCTCACCTGGCAGGGAGAACACTGAAGCTTTCTTT. The rearrangement joins TRBV18 to TRBJ1-1; a possible D gene is TRBD1 (5 bases). CDR1 is KGHSH, CDR2 LQKENI, per germline. The V end was cut by 3 bases, the J end by 1 base, with 9 bases between. The CDR3 loop spans 14 amino acids.

The V gene is TRBV7-9, the J gene TRBJ2-3; 9 bases agree with TRBD2. Germline V gene lookup returns CDR1 SEHNR and CDR2 FQNEAQ (reference sequence). J lost 4 bases, V lost 3 bases, and 14 bases had no gene match. The CDR3 sequence is 18 residues long. CDR3 amino acids: CASSFVAGVLLGADTQYF. CDR3 sequence (DNA): TGTGCCAGCAGCTTCGTAGCGGGAGTACTTTTGGGAGCAGATACGCAGTATTTT.

This clone was seen only once. CDR3 protein: CASSPRGQETQYF. As DNA, the CDR3 is TGTGCCAGCTCCCCCAGGGGACAAGAGACCCAGTACTTC. The gene calls are TRBV7-9 and TRBJ2-5, with D possibly TRBD1 on 6 matching bases. Germline-derived CDR1 and CDR2 are SEHNR and FQNEAQ (reference sequence). V shed 8 bases and J shed 2 bases, with 12 bases lying between them. CDR3 size: 13 residues.

This clone was found once. The chain uses TRBV28 and TRBJ1-3, with D maybe TRBD1 (5 bases). Germline V gene lookup returns CDR1 MDHEN and CDR2 SYDVKM. The CDR3 spans 15 residues. V was shortened by 2 bases and J by 0 bases, with 8 bases between the two germline ends. The CDR3 sequence is CASSLIRDSGNTIYF. In nucleotides, the CDR3 is TGTGCCAGCAGTTTAATCAGGGACTCTGGAAACACCATATATTTT.

This chain connects TRBV5-4 to TRBJ2-1; 9 bases map to TRBD1. V shed 3 bases, J shed 0 bases, and the junction held 4 bases outside the gene matches. The CDR3 has 16 residues. Germline assignment: CDR1 SGHNT and CDR2 YYREEE (reference sequence). CDR3: CASSSQTGGSYNEQFF. The CDR3 DNA follows: TGTGCCAGCAGCTCCCAGACAGGGGGCTCCTACAATGAGCAGTTCTTC.

This sequence joins TRBV5-1 and TRBJ1-3, with D perhaps TRBD1 (6 bases). Trimming removed 2 bases at V and 2 bases at J, with 14 bases between. This CDR3 has 16 residues. Germline assignment: CDR1 SGHRS and CDR2 YFSETQ. CDR3 region: CASSLGPQGTGNTIYF. For the CDR3, the DNA is TGCGCCAGCAGCTTAGGACCACAGGGAACTGGAAACACCATATATTTT.

As DNA, the CDR3 is TGTGCCAGCACTATCAGCGGGGGAGGTGAAGCTTTCTTT. The encoded protein is CASTISGGGEAFF. This sequence joins TRBV27 and TRBJ1-1; D may be TRBD1 (5 bases). The CDR3 totals 13 residues. Trimming cost V 7 bases and J 7 bases, with 16 bases left between them. CDR1 and CDR2 from the germline V gene are MNHEY and SMNVEV (reference sequence).

The CDR3 spells CASSLSLQVSTDTQYF. CDR3 coding DNA: TGTGCCAGCAGTTTATCCCTACAGGTTAGCACAGATACGCAGTATTTT. The chain links TRBV27 to TRBJ2-3; D is perhaps TRBD1 (5 bases). The CDR3 has 16 amino acids. Germline CDR1 and CDR2: MNHEY and SMNVEV (reference sequence). Deletions cut 0 bases from V and 0 bases from J, with 10 bases between.

In this sample, this clone turned up a few times. This rearrangement joins TRBV2 to TRBJ1-5; TRBD1 might be the D (5 bases). Germline CDR1 reads SNHLY; CDR2 reads FYNNEI. With 6 bases removed from V and 2 bases from J, the gap between germline ends came to 17 bases. The CDR3 covers 16 residues. The CDR3 DNA reads as TGTGCCAGCAGGCCGGGACCCGAAATGGGCAATCAGCCCCAGCATTTT. Translating it yields CASRPGPEMGNQPQHF.

This chain links TRBV30 with TRBJ1-1; the D is unclear. Germline V gives CDR1 GTSNPN, CDR2 SVGIG (reference sequence). The CDR3 spans 13 residues. The V end was cut by 2 bases, the J end by 0 bases, with 7 bases between. The CDR3 sequence: CAWSRGLNTEAFF. The DNA of the CDR3 is TGTGCCTGGAGTCGAGGGTTGAACACTGAAGCTTTCTTT.

The chain employs TRBV19 and TRBJ1-4, with no clear D. Germline-derived CDR1 and CDR2 are LNHDA and SQIVND (reference sequence). CDR3 size: 13 residues. V was clipped by 2 bases and J by 16 bases, with 17 bases between them. CDR3 DNA sequence: TGTGCCAGTAGTATAAGGTGGGGAACCCCAAGGTTTTTT. It is translated as CASSIRWGTPRFF.

The CDR3 nucleotides are TGTGCCAGCAGCTTAAGAGGAGAGACAGTCTACGAGCAGTACTTC. Its translation is CASSLRGETVYEQYF. The V gene is TRBV9, the J gene TRBJ2-7; TRBD1 is a possible D gene (5 bases). Germline CDR1 is SGDLS and CDR2 is YYNGEE. The CDR3 contains 15 residues. V was cut by 4 bases and J by 3 bases, with 17 bases left in between.

Comments on this clone: Just one base apart from a much larger clone, this may be a read error. The chain is built from TRBV7-9 and TRBJ1-2; D remains ambiguous. This CDR3 is built from 12 residues. V was pared by 5 bases and J by 4 bases, with 8 bases between. Germline loops: CDR1 SEHNR, CDR2 FQNEAQ (reference sequence). CDR3 coding DNA: TGTGCCAGCAGCCCCGACTTCTATGGCTACACCTTC. Translated, it gives CASSPDFYGYTF.

The V gene is TRBV10-3, the J gene TRBJ1-5; D ambiguous. Germline CDR1 reads ENHRY; CDR2 reads SYGVKD. There are 14 residues in the CDR3. V was pared by 8 bases and J by 2 bases, with 13 bases between. CDR3 sequence: CAISGGTRNQPQHF. The CDR3 DNA follows: TGTGCCATCTCCGGCGGCACCCGCAATCAGCCCCAGCATTTT.

This rearrangement joins TRBV2 to TRBJ1-5, with D perhaps matching TRBD1 (5 bases). In germline, CDR1 is SNHLY, CDR2 FYNNEI. The CDR3 has 14 amino acids. The V end was cut by 6 bases, the J end by 3 bases, with 12 bases between. The CDR3 spells CASRARGTNQPQHF. The CDR3 bases are TGTGCCAGCAGGGCCCGGGGGACCAATCAGCCCCAGCATTTT.